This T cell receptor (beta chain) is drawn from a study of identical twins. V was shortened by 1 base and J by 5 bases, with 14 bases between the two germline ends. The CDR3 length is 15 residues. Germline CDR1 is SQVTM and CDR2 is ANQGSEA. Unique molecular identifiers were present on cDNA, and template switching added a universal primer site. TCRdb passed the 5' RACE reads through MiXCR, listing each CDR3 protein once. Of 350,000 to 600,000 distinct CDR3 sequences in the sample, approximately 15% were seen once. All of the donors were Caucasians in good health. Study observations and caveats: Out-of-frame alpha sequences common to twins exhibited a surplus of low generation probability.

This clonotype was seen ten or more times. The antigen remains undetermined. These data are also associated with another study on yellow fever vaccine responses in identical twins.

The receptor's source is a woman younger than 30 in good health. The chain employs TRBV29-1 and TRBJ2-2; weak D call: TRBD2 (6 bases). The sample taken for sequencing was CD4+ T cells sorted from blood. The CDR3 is CSVEGDGRGTGELFF. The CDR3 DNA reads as TGCAGCGTTGAAGGTGATGGGCGGGGAACCGGGGAGCTGTTTTTT.